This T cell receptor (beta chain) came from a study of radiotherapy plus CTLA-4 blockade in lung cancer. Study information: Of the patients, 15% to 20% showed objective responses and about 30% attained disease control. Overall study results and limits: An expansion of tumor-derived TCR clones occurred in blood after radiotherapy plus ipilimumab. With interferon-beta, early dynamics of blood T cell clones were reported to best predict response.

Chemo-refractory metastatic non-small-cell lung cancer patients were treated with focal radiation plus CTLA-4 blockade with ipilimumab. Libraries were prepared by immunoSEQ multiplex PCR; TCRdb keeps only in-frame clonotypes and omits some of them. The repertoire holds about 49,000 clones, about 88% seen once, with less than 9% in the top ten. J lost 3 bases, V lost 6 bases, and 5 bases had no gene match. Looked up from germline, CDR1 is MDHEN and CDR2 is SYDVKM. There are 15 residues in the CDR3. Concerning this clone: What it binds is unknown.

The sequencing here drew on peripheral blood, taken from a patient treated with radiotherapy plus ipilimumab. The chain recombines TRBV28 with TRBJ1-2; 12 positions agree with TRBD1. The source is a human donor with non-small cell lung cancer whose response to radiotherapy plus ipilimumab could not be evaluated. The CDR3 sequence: CASRPGQGADYGYTF. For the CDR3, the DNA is TGTGCCAGCAGACCGGGACAGGGGGCCGACTATGGCTACACCTTC.